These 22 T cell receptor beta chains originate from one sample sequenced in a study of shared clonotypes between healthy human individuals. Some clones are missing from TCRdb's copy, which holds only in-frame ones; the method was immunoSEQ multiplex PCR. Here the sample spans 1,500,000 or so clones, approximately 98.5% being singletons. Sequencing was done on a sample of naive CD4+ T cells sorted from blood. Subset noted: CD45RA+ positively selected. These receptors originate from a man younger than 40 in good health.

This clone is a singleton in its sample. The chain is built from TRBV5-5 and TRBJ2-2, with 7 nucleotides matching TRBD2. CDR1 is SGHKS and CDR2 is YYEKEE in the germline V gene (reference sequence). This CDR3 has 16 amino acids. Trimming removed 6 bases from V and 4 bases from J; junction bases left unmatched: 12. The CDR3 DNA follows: TGTGCCAGCATCGCCCCCCGCGGGAGCGGCACCGGGGAGCTGTTTTTT. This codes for CASIAPRGSGTGELFF.

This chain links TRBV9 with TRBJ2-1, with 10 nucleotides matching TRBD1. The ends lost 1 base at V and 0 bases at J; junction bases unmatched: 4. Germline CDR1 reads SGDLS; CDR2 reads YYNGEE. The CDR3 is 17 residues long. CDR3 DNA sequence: TGTGCCAGCAGCGTATCGGGACAGGGGAACTCCTACAATGAGCAGTTCTTC. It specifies CASSVSGQGNSYNEQFF.

The CDR3 protein is CASSDIRDFNEQFF. In DNA, the CDR3 is TGTGCCAGCAGTGATATCCGGGATTTCAATGAGCAGTTCTTC. V gene TRBV2 combines with J gene TRBJ2-1, with D perhaps TRBD2 (5 bases). Germline lookup yields CDR1 SNHLY and CDR2 FYNNEI. This CDR3 has 14 residues. The V gene lost 3 bases and the J gene lost 6 bases, with 12 bases spanning the gap.

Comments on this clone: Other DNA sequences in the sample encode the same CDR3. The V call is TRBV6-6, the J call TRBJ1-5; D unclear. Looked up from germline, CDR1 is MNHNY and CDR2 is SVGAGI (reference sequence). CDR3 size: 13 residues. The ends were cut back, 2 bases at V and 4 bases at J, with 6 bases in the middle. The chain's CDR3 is CASSYLGNQPQHF. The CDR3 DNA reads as TGTGCCAGCAGTTACCTGGGGAATCAGCCCCAGCATTTT.

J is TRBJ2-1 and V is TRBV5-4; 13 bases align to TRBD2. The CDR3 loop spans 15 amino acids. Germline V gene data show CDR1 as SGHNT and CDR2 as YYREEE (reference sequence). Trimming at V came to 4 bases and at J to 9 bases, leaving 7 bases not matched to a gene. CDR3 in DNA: TGTGCCAGCAGCATAGGGACTAGCGGGGCCGGTGAGCAGTTCTTC. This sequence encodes CASSIGTSGAGEQFF.

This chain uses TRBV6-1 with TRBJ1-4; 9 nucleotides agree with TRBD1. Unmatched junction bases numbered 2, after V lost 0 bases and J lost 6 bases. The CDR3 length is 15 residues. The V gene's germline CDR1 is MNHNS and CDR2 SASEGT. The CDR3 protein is CASSEAGTGHEKLFF. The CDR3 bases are TGTGCCAGCAGTGAAGCGGGGACAGGGCATGAAAAACTGTTTTTT.

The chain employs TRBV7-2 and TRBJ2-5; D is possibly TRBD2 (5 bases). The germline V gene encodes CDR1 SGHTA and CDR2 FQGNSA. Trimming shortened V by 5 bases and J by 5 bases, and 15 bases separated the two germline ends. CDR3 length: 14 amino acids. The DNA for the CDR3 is TGTGCCAGCAGCACTACTCAGCGGAAGGAGACCCAGTACTTC. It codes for CASSTTQRKETQYF.

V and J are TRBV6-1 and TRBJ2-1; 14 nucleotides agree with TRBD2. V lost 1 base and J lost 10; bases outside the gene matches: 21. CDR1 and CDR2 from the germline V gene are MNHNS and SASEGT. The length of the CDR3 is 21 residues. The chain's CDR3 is CASSEDHEAPGLAGVRGEQFF. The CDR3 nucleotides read TGTGCCAGCAGTGAAGACCACGAAGCCCCGGGACTAGCGGGAGTTCGAGGAGAGCAGTTCTTC.

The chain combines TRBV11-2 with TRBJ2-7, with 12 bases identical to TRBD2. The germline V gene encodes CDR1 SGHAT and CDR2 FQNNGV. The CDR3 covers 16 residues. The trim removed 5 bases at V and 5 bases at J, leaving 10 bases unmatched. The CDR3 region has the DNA TGTGCCAGCAGCCCCGGTGGACTAGCGGGGATCAACGAGCAGTACTTC. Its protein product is CASSPGGLAGINEQYF.

The CDR3: CASSTQGFEQYF. CDR3 DNA sequence: TGTGCCAGCAGCACACAGGGCTTCGAGCAGTACTTC. V usage is TRBV7-2 and J usage is TRBJ2-7, with TRBD1 as a possible D gene (6 bases). This CDR3 is built from 12 residues. Germline V gene lookup returns CDR1 SGHTA and CDR2 FQGNSA. The germline V and J ends were trimmed by 5 bases and 6 bases, with 11 bases remaining between them.

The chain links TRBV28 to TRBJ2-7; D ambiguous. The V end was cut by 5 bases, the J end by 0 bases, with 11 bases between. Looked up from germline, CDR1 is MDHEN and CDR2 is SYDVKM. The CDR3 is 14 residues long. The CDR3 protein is CASSRTSSSYEQYF. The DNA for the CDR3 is TGTGCCAGCAGTCGGACCTCCAGCTCCTACGAGCAGTACTTC.

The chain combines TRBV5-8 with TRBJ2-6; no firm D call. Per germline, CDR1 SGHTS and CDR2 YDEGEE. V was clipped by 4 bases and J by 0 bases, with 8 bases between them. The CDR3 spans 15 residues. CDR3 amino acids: CASSNYSSGANVLTF. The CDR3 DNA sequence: TGTGCCAGCAGCAATTACAGCTCTGGGGCCAACGTCCTGACTTTC.

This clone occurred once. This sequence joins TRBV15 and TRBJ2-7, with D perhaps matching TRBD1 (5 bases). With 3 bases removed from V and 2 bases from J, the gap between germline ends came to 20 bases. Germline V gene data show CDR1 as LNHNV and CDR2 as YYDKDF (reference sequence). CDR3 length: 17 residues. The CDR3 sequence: CATSRETSGSPTYEQYF. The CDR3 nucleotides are TGTGCCACCAGCAGGGAAACCTCAGGGTCCCCAACCTACGAGCAGTACTTC.

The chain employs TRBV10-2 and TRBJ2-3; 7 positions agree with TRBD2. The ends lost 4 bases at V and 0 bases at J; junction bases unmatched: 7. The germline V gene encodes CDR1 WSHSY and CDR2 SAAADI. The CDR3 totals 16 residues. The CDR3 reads CASSALAHSSTDTQYF. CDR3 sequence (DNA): TGCGCCAGCAGTGCACTAGCGCATTCTAGCACAGATACGCAGTATTTT.

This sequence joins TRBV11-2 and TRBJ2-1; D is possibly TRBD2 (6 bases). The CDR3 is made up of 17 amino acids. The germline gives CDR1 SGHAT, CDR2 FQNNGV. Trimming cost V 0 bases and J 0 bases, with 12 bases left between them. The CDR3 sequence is CASSLDPTSHSYNEQFF. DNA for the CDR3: TGTGCCAGCAGCTTAGATCCTACTAGCCACTCCTACAATGAGCAGTTCTTC.

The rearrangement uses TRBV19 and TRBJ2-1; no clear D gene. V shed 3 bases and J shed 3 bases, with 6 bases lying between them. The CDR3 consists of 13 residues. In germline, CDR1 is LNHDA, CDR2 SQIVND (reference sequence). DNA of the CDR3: TGTGCCAGTAGTATGGACGGCTACAATGAGCAGTTCTTC. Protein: CASSMDGYNEQFF.

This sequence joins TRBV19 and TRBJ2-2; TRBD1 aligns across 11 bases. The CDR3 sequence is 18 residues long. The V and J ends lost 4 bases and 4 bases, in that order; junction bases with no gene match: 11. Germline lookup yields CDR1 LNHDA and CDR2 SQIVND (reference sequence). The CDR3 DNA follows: TGTGCCAGTAGTACCGGGACAGGGGGGTTCCTTGTCACCGGGGAGCTGTTTTTT. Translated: CASSTGTGGFLVTGELFF.

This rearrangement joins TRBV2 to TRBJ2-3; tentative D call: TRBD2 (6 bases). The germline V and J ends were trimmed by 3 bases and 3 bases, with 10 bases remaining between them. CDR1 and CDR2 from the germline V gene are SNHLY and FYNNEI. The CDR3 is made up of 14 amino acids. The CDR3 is CASSDWGTTDTQYF. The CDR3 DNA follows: TGTGCCAGCAGTGACTGGGGGACTACAGATACGCAGTATTTT.

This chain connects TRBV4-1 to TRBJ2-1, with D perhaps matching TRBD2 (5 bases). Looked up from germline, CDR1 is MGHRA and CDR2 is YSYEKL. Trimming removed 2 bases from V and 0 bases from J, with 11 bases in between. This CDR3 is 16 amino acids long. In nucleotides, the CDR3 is TGCGCCAGCAGCCAAAAGGGAGCCGGCTCCTACAATGAGCAGTTCTTC. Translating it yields CASSQKGAGSYNEQFF.

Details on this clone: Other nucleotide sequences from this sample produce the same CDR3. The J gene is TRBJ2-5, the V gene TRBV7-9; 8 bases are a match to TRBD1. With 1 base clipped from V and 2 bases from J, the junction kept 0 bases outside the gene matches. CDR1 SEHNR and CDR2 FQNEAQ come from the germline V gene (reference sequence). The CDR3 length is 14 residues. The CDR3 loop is CASSLDRGQETQYF. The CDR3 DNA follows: TGTGCCAGCAGCTTAGACAGGGGGCAAGAGACCCAGTACTTC.

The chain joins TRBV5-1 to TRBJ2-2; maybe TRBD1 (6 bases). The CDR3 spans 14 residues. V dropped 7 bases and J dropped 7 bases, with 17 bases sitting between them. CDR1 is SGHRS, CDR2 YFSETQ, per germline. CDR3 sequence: CASQEGVFGGELFF. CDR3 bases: TGCGCCAGCCAAGAGGGGGTTTTCGGCGGGGAGCTGTTTTTT.

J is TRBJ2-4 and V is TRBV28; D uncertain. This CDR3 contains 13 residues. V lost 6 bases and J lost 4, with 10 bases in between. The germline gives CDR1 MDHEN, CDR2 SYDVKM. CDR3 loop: CASRPTRKNIQYF. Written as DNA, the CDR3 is TGTGCCAGCAGACCAACAAGGAAAAACATTCAGTACTTC.